A selection of T cell receptor beta chains follows, all from one sample in a study of beta chain features in type 1 diabetes. Assay: immunoSEQ multiplex PCR; the TCRdb copy retains only in-frame clones and omits some. The sample has approximately 250,000 clones; about 23% are singletons. The sequencing input was naive CD4+ T cells from blood. Every receptor here comes from a woman in her twenties or thirties with type 1 diabetes. Both conserved end residues are part of each CDR3. D genes are given only for firm matches. Size is stated for part of the rows, as once, few or many counts, or as a class when the clone is expanded.

TRBJ1-1,13,.,.,TRBV6-5,TGTGCCAGCAGACAGGGTTCGGCCACTGAAGCTTTCTTT,CASRQGSATEAFF
TRBJ2-3,13,few,.,TRBV11-3,TGTGCCAGCAGCTTACTTGGCACAGATACGCAGTATTTT,CASSLLGTDTQYF
TRBJ1-1,13,.,.,TRBV5-6,TGTGCCAGCCGCCGGGAGCCGAACACTGAAGCTTTCTTT,CASRREPNTEAFF
TRBJ2-5,15,.,TRBD2,TRBV28,TGTGCCAGCAGTTACGGGACTAGCGGGGGAGAGACCCAGTACTTC,CASSYGTSGGETQYF
TRBJ2-5,13,few,.,TRBV29-1,TGCAGCGTTGAAGGACACCTACGGGAGACCCAGTACTTC,CSVEGHLRETQYF
TRBJ2-7,13,.,TRBD2,TRBV7-3,TGTGCCAGCAGCTTCGGGACTAGCGGCGAGCAGTACTTC,CASSFGTSGEQYF
TRBJ1-5,12,few,.,TRBV28,TGTGCCAGCAGTTTAAGGGGTCAGCCCCAGCATTTT,CASSLRGQPQHF
TRBJ2-7,16,few,.,TRBV14,TGTGCCAGCAGCCAAGATGCTAGAACAGGGATCTACGAGCAGTACTTC,CASSQDARTGIYEQYF
TRBJ2-7,15,few,TRBD1,TRBV28,TGTGCCAGCAGTTCACTCGGACAGGGGCTTAACGAGCAGTACTTC,CASSSLGQGLNEQYF
TRBJ1-2,13,.,.,TRBV9,TGTGCCAGCAGCGTAGCATCGGGAGAGGGCTACACCTTC,CASSVASGEGYTF
TRBJ2-1,15,.,TRBD2,TRBV5-6,TGTGCCAGCAGAAGGAGCGGGAGCTCCTACAATGAGCAGTTCTTC,CASRRSGSSYNEQFF
TRBJ2-7,12,.,.,TRBV6-5,TGTGCCAGCGATAGCGCCGGCTACGAGCAGTACTTC,CASDSAGYEQYF
TRBJ2-1,12,few,.,TRBV6-1,TGTGCCACTGACTACTCCTACAATGAGCAGTTCTTC,CATDYSYNEQFF
TRBJ2-2,15,few,TRBD2,TRBV28,TGTGCCAGCAGTGGACTAGCGGGAGCCCCCGGGGAGCTGTTTTTT,CASSGLAGAPGELFF
TRBJ2-3,16,.,TRBD2,TRBV7-3,TGTGCCAGCAGCTCCCAGCCGGGACTACACACAGATACGCAGTATTTT,CASSSQPGLHTDTQYF
TRBJ2-7,11,.,.,TRBV28,TGTGCCAGCAAGGAGTCCGCCGAGCAGTACTTC,CASKESAEQYF
TRBJ1-1,13,.,.,TRBV29-1,TGCAGCGTTGGGGCAGTTCTGAACACTGAAGCTTTCTTT,CSVGAVLNTEAFF
TRBJ2-7,14,.,.,TRBV7-2,TGTGCCAGCAGCTTAGCGGGCAGGGACTACGAGCAGTACTTC,CASSLAGRDYEQYF
TRBJ2-1,19,few,TRBD2,TRBV7-9,TGTGCCAGCAGCGCCCGACTAGCGGGAGGGACCCACTCCTACAATGAGCAGTTCTTC,CASSARLAGGTHSYNEQFF
TRBJ2-1,13,few,TRBD2,TRBV29-1,TGCAGCGTTAAACCCCTCACGGCTAGCGGGCAGTTCTTC,CSVKPLTASGQFF
TRBJ2-1,15,few,TRBD2,TRBV30,TGTGCCTGGACCACAGGACTAGCGGGAACATCCCAGCAGTTCTTC,CAWTTGLAGTSQQFF
TRBJ2-3,16,.,.,TRBV5-1,TGCGCCAGCGGCTTGGTGGCGGGAACTAGCACAGATACGCAGTATTTT,CASGLVAGTSTDTQYF
TRBJ2-3,15,.,TRBD2,TRBV7-9,TGTGCCAGCAGCGTGGGACTAGCAGTCACAGATACGCAGTATTTT,CASSVGLAVTDTQYF
TRBJ1-1,11,few,.,TRBV6-6,TGTGCCAGCAGTGTGTATCCCGGGGCTTTCTTT,CASSVYPGAFF